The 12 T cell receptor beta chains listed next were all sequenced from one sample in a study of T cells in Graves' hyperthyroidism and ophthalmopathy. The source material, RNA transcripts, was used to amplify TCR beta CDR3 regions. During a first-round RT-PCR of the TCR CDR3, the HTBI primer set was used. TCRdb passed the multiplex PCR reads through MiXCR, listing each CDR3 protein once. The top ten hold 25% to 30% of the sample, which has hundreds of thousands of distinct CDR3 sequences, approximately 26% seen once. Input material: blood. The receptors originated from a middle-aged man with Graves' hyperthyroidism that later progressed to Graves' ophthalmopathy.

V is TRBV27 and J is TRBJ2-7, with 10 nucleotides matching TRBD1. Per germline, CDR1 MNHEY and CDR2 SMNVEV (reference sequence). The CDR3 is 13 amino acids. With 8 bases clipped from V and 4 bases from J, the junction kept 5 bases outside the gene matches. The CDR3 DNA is TGTGCCAGCTGGGACAGGGGCCTGTACGAGCAGTACTTC. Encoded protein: CASWDRGLYEQYF.

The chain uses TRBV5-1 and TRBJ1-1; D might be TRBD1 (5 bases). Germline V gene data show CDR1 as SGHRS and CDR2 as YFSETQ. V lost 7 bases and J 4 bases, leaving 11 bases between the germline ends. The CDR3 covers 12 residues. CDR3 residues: CASGREGTEAFF. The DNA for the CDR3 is TGCGCCAGCGGCAGGGAAGGCACTGAAGCTTTCTTT.

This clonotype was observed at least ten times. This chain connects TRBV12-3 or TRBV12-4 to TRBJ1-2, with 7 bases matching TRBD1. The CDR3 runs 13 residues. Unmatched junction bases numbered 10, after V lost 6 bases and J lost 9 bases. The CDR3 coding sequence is TGTGCCAGCAGGGTGACAGGGTACTCGAGCTACACCTTC. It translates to CASRVTGYSSYTF.

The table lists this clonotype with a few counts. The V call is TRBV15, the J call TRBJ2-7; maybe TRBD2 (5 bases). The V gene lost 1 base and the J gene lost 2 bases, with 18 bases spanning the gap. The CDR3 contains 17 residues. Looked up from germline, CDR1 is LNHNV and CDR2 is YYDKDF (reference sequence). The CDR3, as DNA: TGTGCCACCAGCAGAGTGGGGAGACTCGGATATACCTACGAGCAGTACTTC. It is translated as CATSRVGRLGYTYEQYF.

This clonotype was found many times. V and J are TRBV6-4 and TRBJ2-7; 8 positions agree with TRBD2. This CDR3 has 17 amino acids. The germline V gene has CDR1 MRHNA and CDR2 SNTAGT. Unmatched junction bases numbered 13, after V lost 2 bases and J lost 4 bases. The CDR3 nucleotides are TGTGCCAGCAGTGACCAAGGAGCCAGCGGGAGTTTATACGAGCAGTACTTC. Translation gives CASSDQGASGSLYEQYF.

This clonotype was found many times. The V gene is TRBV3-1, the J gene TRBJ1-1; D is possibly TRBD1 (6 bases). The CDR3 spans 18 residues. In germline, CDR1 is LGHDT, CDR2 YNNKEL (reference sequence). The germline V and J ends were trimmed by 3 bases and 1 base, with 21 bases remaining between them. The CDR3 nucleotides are TGTGCCAGCAGCCAGGACAAAGATGGGGGGCGAGGGAACACTGAAGCTTTCTTT. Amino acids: CASSQDKDGGRGNTEAFF.

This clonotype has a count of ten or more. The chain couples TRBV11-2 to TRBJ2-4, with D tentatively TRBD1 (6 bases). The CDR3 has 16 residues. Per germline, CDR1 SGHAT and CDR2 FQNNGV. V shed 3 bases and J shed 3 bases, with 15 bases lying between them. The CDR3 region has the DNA TGTGCCAGCAGCTTTCCAGGGGTTGGTGACAAAAACATTCAGTACTTC. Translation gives CASSFPGVGDKNIQYF.

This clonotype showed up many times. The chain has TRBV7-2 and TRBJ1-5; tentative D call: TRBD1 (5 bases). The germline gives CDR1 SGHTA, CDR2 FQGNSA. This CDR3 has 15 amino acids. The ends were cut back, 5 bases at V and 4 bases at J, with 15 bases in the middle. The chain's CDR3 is CASSRDVAGNQPQHF. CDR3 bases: TGTGCCAGCAGCAGGGACGTGGCGGGGAATCAGCCCCAGCATTTT.

CDR3: CASRNGQIGEQYF. The CDR3 DNA reads TGTGCCAGCAGGAACGGACAGATCGGCGAGCAGTACTTC. V and J are TRBV28 and TRBJ2-7; tentative D call: TRBD1 (6 bases). V gave up 6 bases and J gave up 6 bases, with 15 bases separating them. The CDR3 has 13 amino acids. Germline assignment: CDR1 MDHEN and CDR2 SYDVKM.

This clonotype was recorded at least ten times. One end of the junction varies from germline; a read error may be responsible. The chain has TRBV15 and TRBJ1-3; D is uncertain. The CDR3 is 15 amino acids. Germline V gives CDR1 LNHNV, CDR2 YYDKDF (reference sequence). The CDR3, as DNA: TGTGCCACCAGCCGAGATAAGTCCTCTGGAAACACCATATATTTT. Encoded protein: CATSRDKSSGNTIYF. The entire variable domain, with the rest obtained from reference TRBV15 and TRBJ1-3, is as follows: DAMVIQNPRYQVTQFGKPVTLSCSQTLNHNVMYWYQQKSSQAPKLLFHYYDKDFNNEADTPDNFQSRRPNTSFCFLDIRSPGLGDTAMYLCATSRDKSSGNTIYFGEGSWLTVV.

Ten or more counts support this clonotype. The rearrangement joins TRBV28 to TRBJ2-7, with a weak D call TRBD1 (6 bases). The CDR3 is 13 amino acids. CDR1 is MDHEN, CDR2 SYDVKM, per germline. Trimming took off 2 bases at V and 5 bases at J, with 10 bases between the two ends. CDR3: CASSLTRTDEQYF. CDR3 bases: TGTGCCAGCAGTTTAACGCGGACAGACGAGCAGTACTTC.

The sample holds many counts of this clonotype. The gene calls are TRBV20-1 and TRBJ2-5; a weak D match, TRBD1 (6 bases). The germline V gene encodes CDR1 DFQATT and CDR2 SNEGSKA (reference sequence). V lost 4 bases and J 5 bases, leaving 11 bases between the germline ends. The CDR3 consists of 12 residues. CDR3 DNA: TGCAGTGCTAACCAGGGGATGGAGACCCAGTACTTC. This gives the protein CSANQGMETQYF.